Following are 15 T cell receptor beta chains from one sample sequenced in a study of Graves' ophthalmopathy and Graves' hyperthyroidism listed by TCRdb under 2018. The instrument was an Illumina HiSeq 2000. For repertoire sequencing, TCR beta CDR3 regions were amplified from RNA transcripts. The first round was an RT-PCR using HTBI primers with the Qiagen OneStep RT-PCR kit, and this first round was followed by a second-round multiplex PCR, then size selection and purification. In TCRdb, the public reads were trimmed at Q25 with fastp and aligned with MiXCR, with productive beta chains retained. Identical CDR3 proteins give one entry, which carries the most common genes and DNA. For this sample there are more than 300,000 distinct CDR3 sequences; 17% appear just once. 2% to 3% of the sample comes from the top ten. The sample taken for sequencing was peripheral blood. The source is an adult woman with stable Graves' hyperthyroidism.

This clonotype has a count of ten or more. This chain links TRBV5-1 with TRBJ1-1; 7 bases are shared with TRBD1. This CDR3 region has 13 residues. The trim removed 4 bases at V and 4 bases at J, leaving 4 bases unmatched. Per the germline V gene, CDR1 is SGHRS and CDR2 is YFSETQ. The CDR3 DNA is TGCGCCAGCAGCGACCAGGGGGGCACTGAAGCTTTCTTT. It encodes CASSDQGGTEAFF.

This clonotype was detected ten times or more. The chain links TRBV6-1 to TRBJ2-5; D possibly corresponds to TRBD2 (6 bases). CDR1 is MNHNS, CDR2 SASEGT, per germline. The V and J ends lost 6 bases and 4 bases respectively, with 15 bases between them. The CDR3 spans 14 residues. The CDR3 DNA reads as TGTGCCAGCAGGGGTGGGGGGTCCCGAGAGACCCAGTACTTC. The encoded protein is CASRGGGSRETQYF.

This clonotype has at least ten counts. The chain recombines TRBV7-2 with TRBJ2-6; the match to TRBD1 covers 11 bases. The V gene's germline CDR1 is SGHTA and CDR2 FQGNSA. Trimming at V came to 8 bases and at J to 1 base, leaving 13 bases not matched to a gene. The CDR3 spans 19 residues. The CDR3 bases are TGTGCCAGCCGGACCTCCTGGGGACAGGGGGGTTCTGGGGCCAACGTCCTGACTTTC. Translated: CASRTSWGQGGSGANVLTF.

The chain uses TRBV30 and TRBJ1-2; 8 nucleotides match TRBD1. The CDR3 loop spans 13 amino acids. Germline CDR1 reads GTSNPN; CDR2 reads SVGIG (reference sequence). V lost 8 bases, J lost 4 bases, and 9 bases stayed unmatched. CDR3 sequence: CAGQGEFGYGYTF. The DNA for the CDR3 is TGTGCCGGACAGGGCGAGTTCGGCTATGGCTACACCTTC.

In this sample, this clonotype turned up a few times. The rearrangement joins TRBV20-1 to TRBJ1-5; 8 bases are a match to TRBD1. J lost 5 bases, V lost 3 bases, and 12 bases had no gene match. The germline V gene encodes CDR1 DFQATT and CDR2 SNEGSKA (reference sequence). The CDR3 covers 16 residues. The CDR3: CSARIQGAHGDQPQHF. The CDR3 DNA sequence: TGCAGTGCTAGGATCCAGGGGGCCCATGGAGATCAGCCCCAGCATTTT.

This clonotype was seen many times. The chain combines TRBV3-1 with TRBJ2-2; D is undetermined. V shed 1 base and J shed 7 bases, with 4 bases lying between them. Per germline, CDR1 LGHDT and CDR2 YNNKEL (reference sequence). This CDR3 has 12 residues. CDR3 DNA: TGTGCCAGCAGCCAAGTCGACGGGGAGCTGTTTTTT. Its protein is CASSQVDGELFF.

This clonotype was counted ten times or more. V usage is TRBV29-1 and J usage is TRBJ2-3; 11 bases fit TRBD2. The V and J ends lost 7 bases and 1 base, in that order; junction bases with no gene match: 4. The CDR3 consists of 14 residues. Germline CDR1 is SQVTM and CDR2 is ANQGSEA. CDR3: CSAVAGGRTDTQYF. CDR3 coding DNA: TGCAGCGCTGTAGCGGGAGGGCGCACAGATACGCAGTATTTT.

Ten or more counts support this clonotype. The chain recombines TRBV6-2 or TRBV6-3 with TRBJ2-7, with D possibly matching TRBD2 (5 bases). The CDR3 is made up of 14 amino acids. V was pared by 6 bases and J by 2 bases, with 14 bases between. The germline V gene encodes CDR1 MNHEY and CDR2 SVGEGT. CDR3 DNA sequence: TGTGCCAGCAGCCCTACAGACTACGCCTACGAGCAGTACTTC. Translating gives CASSPTDYAYEQYF.

This clonotype was counted at least ten times. The rearrangement joins TRBV12-3 or TRBV12-4 to TRBJ2-5; 7 bases are a match to TRBD2. The CDR3 spans 13 residues. J lost 4 bases, V lost 4 bases, and 3 bases had no gene match. The CDR3 is CASSSTSTETQYF. The CDR3 DNA reads as TGTGCCAGCAGTTCGACTAGCACAGAGACCCAGTACTTC.

This clonotype was counted at least ten times. The CDR3 is CASSILAGNEQYF. In DNA form, the CDR3 reads TGTGCCAGTAGTATCCTCGCGGGCAACGAGCAGTACTTC. This chain joins TRBV19 and TRBJ2-7; D is possibly TRBD2 (5 bases). Germline V gene lookup returns CDR1 LNHDA and CDR2 SQIVND (reference sequence). V was clipped by 3 bases and J by 5 bases, with 11 bases between them. The CDR3 runs 13 residues.

This clonotype was detected many times. J is TRBJ2-5 and V is TRBV5-1; no firm D call. The CDR3 has 11 residues. Germline CDR1 is SGHRS and CDR2 is YFSETQ. The V end lost 4 bases, the J end lost 3 bases, and 4 bases lay between the germline ends. This CDR3 is CASSVKETQYF. CDR3 sequence (DNA): TGCGCCAGCAGCGTAAAAGAGACCCAGTACTTC.

This clonotype was observed a handful of times. The chain is built from TRBV4-1 and TRBJ1-5; D might be TRBD1 (5 bases). Trimming took off 1 base at V and 6 bases at J, with 13 bases between the two ends. Looked up from germline, CDR1 is MGHRA and CDR2 is YSYEKL. The CDR3 has 15 amino acids. The CDR3 DNA reads as TGCGCCAGCAGCCAAGTTGGGGGAGGGAGTCAGCCCCAGCATTTT. It codes for CASSQVGGGSQPQHF.

This clonotype was detected ten times or more. The gene calls are TRBV29-1 and TRBJ2-7, with D possibly being TRBD2 (5 bases). Germline-derived CDR1 and CDR2 are SQVTM and ANQGSEA. V was pared by 1 base and J by 5 bases, with 12 bases between. The CDR3 length is 13 residues. In DNA form, the CDR3 reads TGCAGCGTTGAAGGGTTGAAGGGAGACGAGCAGTACTTC. The encoded protein is CSVEGLKGDEQYF.

This clonotype was recorded many times. This rearrangement joins TRBV20-1 to TRBJ1-1; tentative D call: TRBD1 (6 bases). CDR1 DFQATT and CDR2 SNEGSKA come from the germline V gene (reference sequence). The V and J ends lost 6 bases and 1 base respectively, with 15 bases between them. The length of the CDR3 is 14 residues. CDR3 nucleotides: TGCAGTGCCCCCAGGGGCAGAGGGAACACTGAAGCTTTCTTT. This gives the protein CSAPRGRGNTEAFF.

The CDR3 DNA follows: TGTGCCAGCAGCTTAAGGTCGGGACAGAACAATCAGCCCCAGCATTTT. It is translated as CASSLRSGQNNQPQHF. The chain carries TRBV11-2 and TRBJ1-5; 7 bases agree with TRBD1. Germline V gives CDR1 SGHAT, CDR2 FQNNGV. The CDR3 is 16 residues long. J gave up 3 bases and V 2 bases, and 7 bases lay outside the gene matches.